Ten or more counts support the clone carrying this T cell receptor beta chain. Its antigen is not identified. V dropped 7 bases and J dropped 8 bases, with 20 bases sitting between them. The CDR3 runs 15 residues. Germline assignment: CDR1 MNHEY and CDR2 SMNVEV (reference sequence). Multiplex PCR amplified TCR beta CDR3 with 32 V and 13 J primers. From the multiplex PCR reads, TCRdb called clonotypes with MiXCR, one entry per CDR3 protein. This sample carries roughly 23,000 distinct CDR3 sequences, 27% of them seen once, and the ten largest clones take 3% to 4%. This sample was included in a study of immune heterogeneity within non-small cell lung tumors. Study-wide background: Histology included 4 squamous cell carcinomas, over 8 non-squamous carcinomas and 1 unspecified tumor.

The starting template was genomic DNA from bulk tumor, 450 to 650 ng per sample. Biopsies, several per primary tumor and spaced far apart, were collected during surgery. With untreated, newly diagnosed non-small cell lung cancer, the patients went on to undergo curative surgery. Each donor was a newly diagnosed non-small cell lung cancer patient undergoing surgery with curative intent. The study's findings and limits: Site-unique high-frequency clones occurred alongside identical dominant CDR3 beta clonotypes that recurred across tumor sites within a patient.

The J gene is TRBJ1-4, the V gene TRBV27; D call uncertain. Material: lung tumor tissue. This receptor was obtained from a man aged 40-55 years with non-small cell lung cancer. This chain's CDR3 is CASTPADGVGEKLFF. Written as DNA, the CDR3 is TGTGCCAGCACTCCCGCCGACGGGGTTGGGGAAAAACTGTTTTTT.